A selection of T cell receptor beta chains follows, all from one sample in a study of T cell responses to AZD1222 COVID-19 vaccine. Repertoires were generated with immunoSEQ multiplex PCR, while TCRdb's copy carries only in-frame clones and drops some. The table has 120,000 or so clones, about 89% seen once. The sample in question was peripheral blood, obtained on day 0 of AZD1222 vaccination. The receptors were gathered from an adult in good health. CDR3s include the opening cysteine and the closing phenylalanine or tryptophan. D genes are given only for firm matches. Clone size is given for some rows only: seen once, a few or many times, or a class if the clone is expanded.

D gene,V gene,CDR3 length,clone size,J gene,CDR3 protein,CDR3 DNA
.,TRBV18,16,.,TRBJ1-1,CASSPLSSSMNTEAFF,TGTGCCAGCTCACCCCTCAGTTCTTCTATGAACACTGAAGCTTTCTTT
.,TRBV6-5,13,.,TRBJ1-2,CASGSQGSYGYTF,TGTGCCAGCGGAAGTCAGGGTAGCTATGGCTACACCTTC
TRBD2,TRBV7-9,16,.,TRBJ2-3,CASSLWLAGIADTQYF,TGTGCCAGCAGCTTATGGCTAGCGGGGATCGCAGATACGCAGTATTTT
.,TRBV7-9,12,.,TRBJ2-4,CASRSDLNIQYF,TGTGCCAGCAGATCGGACTTAAACATTCAGTACTTC
.,TRBV5-1,15,once,TRBJ2-3,CASSSQGTSTDTQYF,TGCGCCAGCAGCTCACAGGGTACTAGCACAGATACGCAGTATTTT
.,TRBV19,18,few,TRBJ2-1,CASSIMASGLANYNEQFF,TGTGCCAGTAGTATAATGGCCTCCGGACTCGCAAACTACAATGAGCAGTTCTTC
.,TRBV18,14,.,TRBJ1-1,CASSPSRGNTEAFF,TGTGCCAGCTCACCATCTCGGGGGAACACTGAAGCTTTCTTT
TRBD2,TRBV27,15,once,TRBJ2-7,CASSLGLADYYEQYF,TGTGCCAGCAGCCTGGGACTAGCGGATTACTACGAGCAGTACTTC
TRBD2,TRBV7-6,14,.,TRBJ2-1,CASSPSGAYNEQFF,TGTGCCAGCAGCCCTAGCGGGGCTTACAATGAGCAGTTCTTC
.,TRBV4-1,13,few,TRBJ1-5,CASITGGNQPQHF,TGCGCCAGCATAACGGGGGGCAATCAGCCCCAGCATTTT
.,TRBV7-2,14,.,TRBJ1-5,CASSSPGPNQPQHF,TGTGCCAGCAGCTCGCCGGGACCCAACCAGCCCCAGCATTTT
.,TRBV5-6,15,.,TRBJ1-5,CASSLFQGRKQPQHF,TGTGCCAGCAGCTTGTTCCAGGGAAGAAAACAGCCCCAGCATTTT
TRBD2,TRBV5-1,14,.,TRBJ2-3,CASKIAGATDTQYF,TGCGCCAGCAAGATAGCGGGGGCCACAGATACGCAGTATTTT
.,TRBV28,15,.,TRBJ1-1,CASSQMTPMNTEAFF,TGTGCCAGCAGCCAGATGACACCTATGAACACTGAAGCTTTCTTT
.,TRBV7-2,14,.,TRBJ2-1,CASSLAPAVNEQFF,TGTGCCAGCAGCTTAGCCCCCGCCGTTAATGAGCAGTTCTTC
.,TRBV7-9,15,once,TRBJ1-1,CASSSISRMESEAFF,TGTGCCAGCAGCTCGATTTCAAGGATGGAGTCGGAAGCTTTCTTT
TRBD1,TRBV4-3,17,.,TRBJ1-2,CASSQDVEGQGYYGYTF,TGCGCCAGCAGCCAAGATGTAGAGGGACAGGGATACTATGGCTACACCTTC
.,TRBV6-2/TRBV6-3,18,.,TRBJ2-2,CASSYSPLRAVNTGELFF,TGTGCCAGCAGTTACTCTCCACTAAGAGCGGTTAACACCGGGGAGCTGTTTTTT
.,TRBV5-1,15,.,TRBJ2-1,CASSLTGNSYNEQFF,TGCGCCAGCAGCTTAACGGGGAACTCCTACAATGAGCAGTTCTTC
.,TRBV2,14,.,TRBJ1-5,CASSRLTSRQPQHF,TGTGCCAGCAGCCGTCTGACAAGCCGGCAGCCCCAGCATTTT
TRBD1,TRBV5-4,15,.,TRBJ2-5,CASSKGQGYQETQYF,TGTGCCAGCAGCAAAGGACAGGGGTACCAAGAGACCCAGTACTTC
TRBD1,TRBV5-1,12,.,TRBJ2-7,CASSFTGDEQYF,TGCGCCAGCAGCTTTACAGGGGACGAGCAGTACTTC
.,TRBV5-1,12,.,TRBJ2-3,CASSFGRDTQYF,TGCGCCAGCAGCTTCGGACGAGATACGCAGTATTTT
.,TRBV4-1,16,.,TRBJ1-3,CASSQDRAESGNTIYF,TGCGCCAGCAGCCAAGATAGAGCAGAATCCGGAAACACCATATATTTT
TRBD1,TRBV27,17,.,TRBJ1-4,CASSLYISGQGNEKLFF,TGTGCCAGCAGTTTATATATCTCGGGACAGGGTAATGAAAAACTGTTTTTT
TRBD2,TRBV18,17,.,TRBJ2-5,CASSPPIAGGLQETQYF,TGTGCCAGCTCACCACCGATAGCGGGGGGACTCCAAGAGACCCAGTACTTC
TRBD2,TRBV20-1,15,.,TRBJ2-3,CSASPLAGVTDTQYF,TGCAGTGCTAGTCCACTAGCGGGGGTCACAGATACGCAGTATTTT
.,TRBV3-1/TRBV3-2,13,.,TRBJ2-5,CASSQVVQETQYF,TGTGCCAGCAGCCAAGTAGTCCAAGAGACCCAGTACTTC
.,TRBV7-9,12,.,TRBJ2-7,CASSRTIYEQYF,TGTGCCAGCAGCCGGACGATCTACGAGCAGTACTTC
.,TRBV19,13,.,TRBJ2-3,CASSIAVTDTQYF,TGTGCCAGTAGCATCGCGGTCACAGATACGCAGTATTTT
.,TRBV20-1,11,.,TRBJ2-7,CSAPYTYEQYF,TGCAGTGCTCCTTACACCTACGAGCAGTACTTC
.,TRBV11-2,15,.,TRBJ1-4,CASSSFLGRGEKLFF,TGTGCCAGCAGCTCATTTTTGGGCAGGGGTGAAAAACTGTTTTTT
.,TRBV5-6,15,.,TRBJ2-5,CASSLEGARRGTQYF,TGTGCCAGCAGCTTGGAGGGGGCCCGGAGGGGGACCCAGTACTTC
TRBD1,TRBV30,14,.,TRBJ2-3,CASASGTGTDTQYF,TGTGCTTCAGCCTCCGGGACAGGGACAGATACGCAGTATTTT
.,TRBV5-6,14,once,TRBJ2-7,CASSPLGGAHEQYF,TGTGCCAGCAGCCCGCTTGGGGGGGCGCACGAGCAGTACTTC
TRBD2,TRBV5-1,13,.,TRBJ2-3,CASSHAGAGAQYF,TGCGCCAGCAGCCATGCCGGGGCGGGGGCGCAGTATTTT
.,TRBV19,15,.,TRBJ1-2,CASSASLQPSYGYTF,TGTGCCAGTAGCGCTTCTTTACAGCCCTCCTATGGCTACACCTTC
.,TRBV12-2,18,.,TRBJ2-3,CASRFVPPGVQSTDTQYF,TGTGCAAGTCGCTTCGTGCCCCCTGGGGTCCAGAGCACAGATACGCAGTATTTT
.,TRBV7-9,14,.,TRBJ1-2,CASSPGQGGYGYTF,TGTGCCAGCAGCCCCGGGCAGGGAGGCTATGGCTACACCTTC
.,TRBV6-2/TRBV6-3,15,once,TRBJ1-5,CASSKQGWSNQPQHF,TGTGCCAGCAGTAAACAGGGTTGGAGCAATCAGCCCCAGCATTTT
.,TRBV5-1,17,.,TRBJ2-6,CASSWTGTNSGANVLTF,TGCGCCAGCAGTTGGACCGGGACAAACTCTGGGGCCAACGTCCTGACTTTC
TRBD2,TRBV27,15,once,TRBJ2-3,CASSWAGGPTDTQYF,TGTGCCAGCAGTTGGGCGGGGGGCCCCACAGATACGCAGTATTTT
.,TRBV5-1,14,.,TRBJ2-7,CASSSEGQSYEQYF,TGCGCCAGCAGCTCGGAGGGACAGAGCTACGAGCAGTACTTC
.,TRBV19,14,.,TRBJ1-1,CASSIKGTNTEAFF,TGTGCCAGTAGTATAAAGGGGACGAACACTGAAGCTTTCTTT
TRBD2,TRBV19,14,.,TRBJ2-3,CATAGGRDADTQYF,TGTGCCACGGCTGGCGGGAGGGACGCAGATACGCAGTATTTT
.,TRBV28,12,.,TRBJ2-1,CASRGQHDEQFF,TGTGCCAGCAGGGGGCAACACGATGAGCAGTTCTTC
.,TRBV9,14,few,TRBJ2-3,CASSVAGSGDTQYF,TGTGCCAGCAGCGTAGCGGGCTCGGGAGATACGCAGTATTTT